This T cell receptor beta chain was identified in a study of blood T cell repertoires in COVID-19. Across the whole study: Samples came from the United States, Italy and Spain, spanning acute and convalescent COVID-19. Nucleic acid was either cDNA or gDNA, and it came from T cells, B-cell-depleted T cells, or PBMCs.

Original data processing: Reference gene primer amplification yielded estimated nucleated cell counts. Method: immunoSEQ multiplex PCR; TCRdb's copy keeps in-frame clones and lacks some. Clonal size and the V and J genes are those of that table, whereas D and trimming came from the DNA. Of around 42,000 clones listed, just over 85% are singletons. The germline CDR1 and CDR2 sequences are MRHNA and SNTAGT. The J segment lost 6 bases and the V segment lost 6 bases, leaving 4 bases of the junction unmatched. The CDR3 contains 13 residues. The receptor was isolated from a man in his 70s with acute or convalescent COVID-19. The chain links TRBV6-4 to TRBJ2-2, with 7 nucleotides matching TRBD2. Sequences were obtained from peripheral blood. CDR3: CASSRDYAGELFF. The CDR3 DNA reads TGTGCCAGCAGCCGGGACTACGCCGGGGAGCTGTTTTTT.